The rows below give T cell receptor beta chains drawn from one sample of a study of cytomegalovirus exposure and HLA in healthy donors. Generated by immunoSEQ multiplex PCR, the TCRdb table keeps only in-frame clones and is missing some. The sample has 150,000 to 200,000 clones; 55% to 70% are singletons. The specimen was PBMCs. The receptors were gathered from a woman aged 40 to 49 in good health and CMV-seropositive. The CDR3 runs from the conserved cysteine through the conserved F or W. Each record gives: V gene, D gene, J gene, clone size, CDR3 protein, CDR3 DNA. D genes are given only for firm matches. Where a row states a size, it is once, few, many or the class of an expanded clone; other rows omit it.

TRBV18	NA	TRBJ2-2	NA	CASSPRTPGDSNTGELFF	TGTGCCAGCTCACCACGGACTCCAGGGGATTCGAACACCGGGGAGCTGTTTTTT
TRBV7-9	NA	TRBJ2-5	NA	CATRQQETQYF	TGTGCCACCCGACAGCAAGAGACCCAGTACTTC
TRBV2	TRBD1	TRBJ1-1	NA	CASRETGFIAEAFF	TGTGCCAGCAGAGAGACAGGGTTTATCGCTGAAGCTTTCTTT
TRBV2	TRBD1	TRBJ2-7	NA	CASSSRGYEQYF	TGTGCCAGCAGTAGCAGGGGGTACGAGCAGTACTTC
TRBV13	TRBD1	TRBJ2-3	NA	CASSIRQGMGGTDTQYF	TGTGCCAGCAGCATACGACAGGGGATGGGGGGCACAGATACGCAGTATTTT
TRBV7-2	TRBD1	TRBJ2-5	NA	CASSELWTGRETQYF	TGTGCCAGCAGCGAATTATGGACAGGGAGAGAGACCCAGTACTTC
TRBV10-3	TRBD1	TRBJ2-7	once	CAISTGESYEQYF	TGTGCCATCAGTACAGGGGAATCCTACGAGCAGTACTTC
TRBV4-2	NA	TRBJ2-7	NA	CASSSNYEQYF	TGTGCCAGCAGCAGCAACTACGAGCAGTACTTC
TRBV7-7	TRBD2	TRBJ2-5	NA	CASSVGLAGVQETQYF	TGTGCTAGCAGCGTCGGACTAGCGGGGGTCCAAGAGACCCAGTACTTC
TRBV5-6	TRBD1	TRBJ2-1	NA	CASSAGQGAYNEQFF	TGTGCCAGCAGCGCGGGACAGGGGGCCTACAATGAGCAGTTCTTC
TRBV9	NA	TRBJ2-1	NA	CASSGTGDSYNEQFF	TGTGCCAGCAGCGGAACGGGGGACTCCTACAATGAGCAGTTCTTC
TRBV4-3	NA	TRBJ1-4	NA	CASTERGTKGEKLFF	TGCGCCAGCACAGAACGCGGGACCAAAGGGGAAAAACTGTTTTTT
TRBV6-1	TRBD1	TRBJ2-1	NA	CASSEALPGQGLNEQFF	TGTGCCAGCAGTGAAGCGCTTCCGGGACAGGGGTTGAATGAGCAGTTCTTC
TRBV5-6	NA	TRBJ1-4	NA	CASSSGRGLFF	TGTGCCAGCAGCTCGGGGAGAGGACTGTTTTTT
TRBV19	TRBD1	TRBJ1-1	NA	CASTRTGNGAEAFF	TGTGCCAGCACCCGGACAGGGAATGGGGCTGAAGCTTTCTTT
TRBV18	TRBD1	TRBJ1-2	few	CASSPGQAGQYGYTF	TGTGCCAGCTCACCGGGACAGGCCGGTCAGTATGGCTACACCTTC
TRBV13	NA	TRBJ2-2	NA	CASSLRRGPGELFF	TGTGCCAGCAGCTTAAGGCGGGGGCCCGGGGAGCTGTTTTTT
TRBV7-3	TRBD1	TRBJ2-2	NA	CASRTGTGDGGELFF	TGTGCCAGCAGAACCGGGACAGGGGATGGCGGGGAGCTGTTTTTT
TRBV19	TRBD2	TRBJ2-1	NA	CASRTSGGPHNEQFF	TGTGCCAGTAGGACTAGCGGGGGACCTCACAATGAGCAGTTCTTC
TRBV7-8	NA	TRBJ2-2	NA	CASSLLGRGRGTGELFF	TGTGCCAGCAGCTTGCTAGGGCGGGGGCGAGGAACCGGGGAGCTGTTTTTT
TRBV7-8	NA	TRBJ2-1	NA	CASSEYSYNEQFF	TGTGCCAGCAGCGAGTACTCCTACAATGAGCAGTTCTTC
TRBV6-1	TRBD1	TRBJ1-2	NA	CASSVRGTGRGYTF	TGTGCCAGCAGTGTGCGAGGGACAGGGCGTGGCTACACCTTC
TRBV19	TRBD2	TRBJ2-1	NA	CASSRQREGQGEQFF	TGTGCCAGTAGCCGCCAGCGGGAGGGCCAGGGTGAGCAGTTCTTC
TRBV4-3	NA	TRBJ2-7	few	CASSQEVFGQGPSSAREQYF	TGCGCCAGCAGCCAAGAGGTCTTTGGGCAGGGGCCCTCTTCCGCAAGAGAGCAGTACTTC
TRBV9	TRBD1	TRBJ1-2	few	CASSPDRGNYGYTF	TGTGCCAGCAGCCCGGACAGGGGAAACTATGGCTACACCTTC
TRBV25-1	NA	TRBJ1-2	once	CASGGDGYTF	TGTGCCAGCGGGGGGGATGGCTACACCTTC
TRBV13	TRBD2	TRBJ2-7	NA	CASSLGPSGGYEQYF	TGTGCCAGCAGCTTAGGGCCTAGCGGGGGGTACGAGCAGTACTTC
TRBV9	TRBD1	TRBJ1-1	NA	CASSEGTGSPPFTEAFF	TGTGCCAGCAGCGAAGGGACAGGGTCCCCCCCCTTCACTGAAGCTTTCTTT
TRBV2	TRBD1	TRBJ1-3	NA	CASSGPRTGSFGNTIYF	TGTGCCAGCAGTGGGCCTCGGACAGGCTCCTTTGGAAACACCATATATTTT
TRBV27	NA	TRBJ2-5	NA	CASSFNTGRETQYF	TGTGCCAGCAGTTTTAACACAGGGAGAGAGACCCAGTACTTC
TRBV14	TRBD2	TRBJ2-7	NA	CASSQELAGASYSYEQYF	TGTGCCAGCAGCCAAGAACTAGCGGGGGCCTCCTACTCCTACGAGCAGTACTTC
TRBV10-3	NA	TRBJ1-2	once	CATGKEGVLRDGYTF	TGTGCCACGGGGAAAGAGGGGGTACTGCGGGATGGCTACACCTTC
TRBV6-8	NA	TRBJ2-3	NA	CASSPGTGNFTSGKTDTQYF	TGTGCCAGCAGTCCCGGGACAGGGAATTTCACTAGCGGGAAAACAGATACGCAGTATTTT
TRBV28	TRBD2	TRBJ2-2	once	CASSPIGGRDLSGELFF	TGTGCCAGCAGTCCCATCGGCGGGAGGGATCTCAGCGGGGAGCTGTTTTTT
TRBV19	TRBD2	TRBJ2-7	NA	CASTGGTNEQYF	TGTGCCAGTACGGGAGGTACAAACGAGCAGTACTTC
TRBV19	NA	TRBJ1-3	NA	CASSSLKTRSGNTIYF	TGTGCCAGTAGTAGCCTGAAAACGCGCTCTGGAAACACCATATATTTT
TRBV7-2	NA	TRBJ1-1	NA	CASSLVPIANTEAFF	TGTGCCAGCAGCTTAGTTCCAATAGCGAACACTGAAGCTTTCTTT
TRBV5-1	NA	TRBJ2-3	NA	CASSGGDGDTQYF	TGCGCCAGCAGCGGCGGGGACGGAGATACGCAGTATTTT
TRBV2	NA	TRBJ1-2	NA	CASSERLAQGDGYTF	TGTGCCAGCAGTGAAAGGTTGGCGCAGGGCGATGGCTACACCTTC
TRBV5-1	NA	TRBJ2-5	few	CASSYMILAGETQYF	TGCGCCAGCAGCTATATGATACTAGCTGGGGAGACCCAGTACTTC
TRBV25-1	NA	TRBJ1-2	NA	CASRGGPPGGYTF	TGTGCCAGCAGGGGGGGGCCCCCGGGAGGCTACACCTTC
TRBV2	NA	TRBJ2-7	NA	CASSGQGLSYEQYF	TGTGCCAGCAGTGGACAGGGACTCTCCTACGAGCAGTACTTC
TRBV12-5	TRBD1	TRBJ1-4	NA	CASGLPTGSGEKLFF	TGTGCTAGTGGTCTCCCGACAGGGTCGGGTGAAAAACTGTTTTTT
TRBV7-6	NA	TRBJ1-1	NA	CASSPPRGLNTEAFF	TGTGCCAGCAGCCCCCCCAGGGGACTGAACACTGAAGCTTTCTTT
TRBV5-8	TRBD2	TRBJ2-3	NA	CASRGLAMRGRMDTQYF	TGTGCCAGCAGGGGACTAGCGATGCGTGGGAGGATGGATACGCAGTATTTT
TRBV19	NA	TRBJ1-5	NA	CASRLLERGKRNQPQHF	TGTGCCAGTAGATTACTCGAGCGGGGGAAGCGCAATCAGCCCCAGCATTTT
TRBV11-2	TRBD1	TRBJ1-2	NA	CASRRGTGSGNYGYTF	TGTGCCAGCAGAAGGGGGACAGGGTCTGGTAACTATGGCTACACCTTC
TRBV6-4	TRBD1	TRBJ1-6	few	CASSTGGTGNSPLHF	TGTGCCAGCAGCACAGGGGGAACAGGGAATTCACCCCTCCACTTT
TRBV9	NA	TRBJ2-7	NA	CASSPWGVTYEQYF	TGTGCCAGCAGTCCTTGGGGAGTCACCTACGAGCAGTACTTC
TRBV7-2	NA	TRBJ1-6	few	CASSPRTVPNSPLHF	TGTGCCAGCAGCCCTCGGACAGTTCCTAATTCACCCCTCCACTTT
TRBV7-2	TRBD1	TRBJ2-5	NA	CASSRDRQETQYF	TGTGCCAGCAGCCGGGACAGACAAGAGACCCAGTACTTC
TRBV5-6	TRBD1	TRBJ1-1	few	CASSHRGGQGANTEAFF	TGTGCCAGCAGCCATCGGGGGGGACAGGGGGCGAACACTGAAGCTTTCTTT
TRBV5-6	TRBD1	TRBJ1-2	NA	CASSFHRGGYGYTF	TGTGCCAGCAGCTTCCACAGGGGGGGCTATGGCTACACCTTC
TRBV9	NA	TRBJ2-3	few	CASSSRIFTDTQYF	TGTGCCAGCAGCAGCAGGATCTTCACAGATACGCAGTATTTT
TRBV6-5	TRBD2	TRBJ2-7	NA	CASSYSISGSYEQYF	TGTGCCAGCAGTTACTCTATTAGCGGGAGCTACGAGCAGTACTTC
TRBV25-1	NA	TRBJ1-2	NA	CASSEQQALYGYPF	TGTGCCAGCAGTGAGCAACAGGCACTCTATGGCTACCCCTTC
TRBV5-6	NA	TRBJ2-7	NA	CASSLPSSYEQYF	TGTGCCAGCAGCTTGCCGAGCTCCTACGAGCAGTACTTC
TRBV28	TRBD1	TRBJ2-7	NA	CASRGQFLIYEQYF	TGTGCCAGCAGGGGACAGTTTCTGATCTACGAGCAGTACTTC
TRBV15	TRBD2	TRBJ2-2	NA	CATSKASGNTGELFF	TGTGCCACCAGCAAGGCTAGCGGGAACACCGGGGAGCTGTTTTTT
TRBV5-1	TRBD2	TRBJ2-7	NA	CASSLDGGTNEQYF	TGCGCCAGCAGCTTGGACGGGGGGACGAACGAGCAGTACTTC